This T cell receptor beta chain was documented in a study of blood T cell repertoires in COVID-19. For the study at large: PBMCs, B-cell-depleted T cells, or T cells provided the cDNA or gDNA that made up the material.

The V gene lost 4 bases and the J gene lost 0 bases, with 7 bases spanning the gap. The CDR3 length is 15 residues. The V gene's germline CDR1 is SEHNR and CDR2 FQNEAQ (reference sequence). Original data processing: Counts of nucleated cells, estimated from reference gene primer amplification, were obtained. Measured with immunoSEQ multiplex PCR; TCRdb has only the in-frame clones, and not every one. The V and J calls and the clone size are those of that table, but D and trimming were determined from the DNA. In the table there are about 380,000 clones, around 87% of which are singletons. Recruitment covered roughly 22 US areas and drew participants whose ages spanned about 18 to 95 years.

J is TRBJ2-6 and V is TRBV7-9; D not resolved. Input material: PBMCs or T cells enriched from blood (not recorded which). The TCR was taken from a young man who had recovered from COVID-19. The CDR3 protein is CASSSPVSGANVLTF. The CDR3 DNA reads TGTGCCAGCAGCTCCCCAGTCTCTGGGGCCAACGTCCTGACTTTC.